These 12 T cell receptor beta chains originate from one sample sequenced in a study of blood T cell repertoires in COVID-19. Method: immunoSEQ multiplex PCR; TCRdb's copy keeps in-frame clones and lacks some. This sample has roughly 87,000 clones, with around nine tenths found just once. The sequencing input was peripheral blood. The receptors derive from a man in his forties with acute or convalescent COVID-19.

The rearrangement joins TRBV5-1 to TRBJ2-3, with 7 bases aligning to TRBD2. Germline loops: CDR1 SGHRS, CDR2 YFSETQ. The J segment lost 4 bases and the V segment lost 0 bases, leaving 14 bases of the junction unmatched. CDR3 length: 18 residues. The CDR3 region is CASSLELLDRGRADTQYF. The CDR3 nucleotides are TGCGCCAGCAGCTTGGAGTTGTTGGATCGCGGGAGAGCAGATACGCAGTATTTT.

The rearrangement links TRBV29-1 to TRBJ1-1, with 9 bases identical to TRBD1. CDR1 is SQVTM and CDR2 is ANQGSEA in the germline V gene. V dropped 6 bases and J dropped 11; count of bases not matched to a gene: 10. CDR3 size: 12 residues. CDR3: CSVDVGTGTAFF. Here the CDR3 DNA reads TGCAGCGTGGACGTCGGGACAGGGACGGCTTTCTTT.

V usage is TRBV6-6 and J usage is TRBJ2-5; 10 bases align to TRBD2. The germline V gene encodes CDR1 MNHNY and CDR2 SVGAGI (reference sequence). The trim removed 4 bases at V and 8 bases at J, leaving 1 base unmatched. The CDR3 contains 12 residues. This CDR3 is CASSLAGGTQYF. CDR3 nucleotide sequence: TGTGCCAGCAGTTTAGCGGGGGGAACCCAGTACTTC.

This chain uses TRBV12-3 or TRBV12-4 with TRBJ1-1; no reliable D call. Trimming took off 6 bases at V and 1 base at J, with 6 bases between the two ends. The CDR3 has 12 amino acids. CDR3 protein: CASSYTNTEAFF. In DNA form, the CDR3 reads TGTGCCAGCAGCTATACGAACACTGAAGCTTTCTTT.

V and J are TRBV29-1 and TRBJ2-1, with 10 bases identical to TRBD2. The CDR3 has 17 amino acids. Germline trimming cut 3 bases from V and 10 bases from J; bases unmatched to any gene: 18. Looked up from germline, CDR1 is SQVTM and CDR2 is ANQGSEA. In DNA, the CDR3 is TGCAGCGTTGAGACAGGGTATGGAGCGGGAGGGCCTGGGGAGCAGTTCTTC. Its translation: CSVETGYGAGGPGEQFF.

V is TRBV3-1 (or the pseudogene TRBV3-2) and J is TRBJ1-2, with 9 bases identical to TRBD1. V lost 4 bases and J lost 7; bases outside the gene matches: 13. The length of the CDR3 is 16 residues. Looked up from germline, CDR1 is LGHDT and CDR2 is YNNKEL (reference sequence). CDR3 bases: TGTGCCAGCAGCCGGGGGGACAGGGCCCCTTCGGTTGGCTACACCTTC. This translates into CASSRGDRAPSVGYTF.

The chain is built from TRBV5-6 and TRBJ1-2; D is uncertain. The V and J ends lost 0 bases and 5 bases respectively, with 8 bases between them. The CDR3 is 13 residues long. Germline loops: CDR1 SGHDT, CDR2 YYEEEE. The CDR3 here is CASSLGSQYGYTF. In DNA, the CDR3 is TGTGCCAGCAGCTTGGGCAGTCAATATGGCTACACCTTC.

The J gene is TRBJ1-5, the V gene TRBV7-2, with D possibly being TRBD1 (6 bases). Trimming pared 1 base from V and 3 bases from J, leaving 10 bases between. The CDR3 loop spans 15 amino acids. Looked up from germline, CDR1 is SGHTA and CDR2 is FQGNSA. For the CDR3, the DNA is TGTGCCAGCAGCTTAGGAGGGGGTTCCAATCAGCCCCAGCATTTT. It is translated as CASSLGGGSNQPQHF.

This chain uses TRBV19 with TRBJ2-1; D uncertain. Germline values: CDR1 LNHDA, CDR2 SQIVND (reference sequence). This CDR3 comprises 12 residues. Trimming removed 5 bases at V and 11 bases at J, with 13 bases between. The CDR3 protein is CASSFSQQKQFF. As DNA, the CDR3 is TGTGCCAGTAGTTTTTCACAGCAGAAGCAGTTCTTC.

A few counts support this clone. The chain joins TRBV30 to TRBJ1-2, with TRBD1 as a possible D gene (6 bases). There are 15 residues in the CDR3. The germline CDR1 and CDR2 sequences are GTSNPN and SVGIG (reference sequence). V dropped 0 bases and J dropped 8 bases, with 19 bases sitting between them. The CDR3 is CAWSVRTEVFGGYTF. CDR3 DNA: TGTGCCTGGAGTGTTCGGACAGAGGTGTTCGGAGGCTACACCTTC.

The CDR3 here is CASSPLMFANTGELFF. DNA of the CDR3: TGTGCCAGCAGCCCTTTAATGTTCGCGAACACCGGGGAGCTGTTTTTT. The chain couples TRBV5-4 to TRBJ2-2; D ambiguous. V gave up 4 bases and J gave up 0 bases, with 13 bases separating them. CDR1 is SGHNT, CDR2 YYREEE, per germline (reference sequence). The CDR3 covers 16 residues.

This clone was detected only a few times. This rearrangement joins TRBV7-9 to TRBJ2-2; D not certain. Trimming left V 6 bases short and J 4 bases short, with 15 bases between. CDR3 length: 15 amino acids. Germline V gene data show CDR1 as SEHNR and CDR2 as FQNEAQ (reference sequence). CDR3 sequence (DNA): TGTGCCAGCAGTTCCGACATTTTAGGCACCGGGGAGCTGTTTTTT. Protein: CASSSDILGTGELFF.